This T cell receptor beta chain came from a study of blood T cells in healthy people across ages. Overall study: Every two T cells gave about one barcoded beta molecule via template switching.

A second PCR, run for about 7 to 11 cycles, used a sample-barcoded 5' primer plus a J-beta primer mix. TCRdb redid the calling of the 5' RACE reads with MiXCR, one entry per CDR3 protein. Here the sample spans about 1.8 million distinct CDR3 sequences, roughly 52% being singletons. This clonotype appeared a few times. Each sample yielded at least 6 micrograms of PBMC total RNA. The source is a woman in her thirties or forties in good health. The specimen was blood.

CDR3 bases: TGCGCCAGCAGCCCCCAACTAGCGGGCTACAATGAGCAGTTCTTC. As protein: CASSPQLAGYNEQFF. The V call is TRBV4-1, the J call TRBJ2-1, with 9 positions matching TRBD2. Germline CDR1 is MGHRA and CDR2 is YSYEKL. V lost 4 bases and J lost 3; bases outside the gene matches: 4. CDR3 length equals 15 residues.